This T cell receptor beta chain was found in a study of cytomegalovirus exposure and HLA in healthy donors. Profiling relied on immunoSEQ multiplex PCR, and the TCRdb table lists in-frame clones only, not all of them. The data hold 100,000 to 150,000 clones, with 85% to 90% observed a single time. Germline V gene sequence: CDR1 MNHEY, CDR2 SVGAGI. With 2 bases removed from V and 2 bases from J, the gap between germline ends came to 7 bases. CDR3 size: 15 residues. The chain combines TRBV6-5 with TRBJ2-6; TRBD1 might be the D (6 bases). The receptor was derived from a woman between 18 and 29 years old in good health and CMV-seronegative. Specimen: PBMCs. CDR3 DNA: TGTGCCAGCAGTTACAGGGGGACTGGGGCCAACGTCCTGACTTTC. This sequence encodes CASSYRGTGANVLTF.